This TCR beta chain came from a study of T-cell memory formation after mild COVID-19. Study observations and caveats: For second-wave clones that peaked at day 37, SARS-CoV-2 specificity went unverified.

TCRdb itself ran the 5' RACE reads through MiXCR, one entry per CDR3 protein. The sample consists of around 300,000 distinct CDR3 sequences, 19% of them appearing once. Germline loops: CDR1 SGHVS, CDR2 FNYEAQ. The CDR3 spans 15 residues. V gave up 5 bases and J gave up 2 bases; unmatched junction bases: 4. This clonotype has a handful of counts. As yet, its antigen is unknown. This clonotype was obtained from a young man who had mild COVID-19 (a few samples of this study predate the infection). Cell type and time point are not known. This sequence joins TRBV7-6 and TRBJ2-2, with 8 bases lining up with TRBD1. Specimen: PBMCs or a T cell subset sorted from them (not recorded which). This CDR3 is CASSVSGGNTGELFF. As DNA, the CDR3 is TGTGCCAGCAGCGTCTCAGGGGGCAACACCGGGGAGCTGTTTTTT.